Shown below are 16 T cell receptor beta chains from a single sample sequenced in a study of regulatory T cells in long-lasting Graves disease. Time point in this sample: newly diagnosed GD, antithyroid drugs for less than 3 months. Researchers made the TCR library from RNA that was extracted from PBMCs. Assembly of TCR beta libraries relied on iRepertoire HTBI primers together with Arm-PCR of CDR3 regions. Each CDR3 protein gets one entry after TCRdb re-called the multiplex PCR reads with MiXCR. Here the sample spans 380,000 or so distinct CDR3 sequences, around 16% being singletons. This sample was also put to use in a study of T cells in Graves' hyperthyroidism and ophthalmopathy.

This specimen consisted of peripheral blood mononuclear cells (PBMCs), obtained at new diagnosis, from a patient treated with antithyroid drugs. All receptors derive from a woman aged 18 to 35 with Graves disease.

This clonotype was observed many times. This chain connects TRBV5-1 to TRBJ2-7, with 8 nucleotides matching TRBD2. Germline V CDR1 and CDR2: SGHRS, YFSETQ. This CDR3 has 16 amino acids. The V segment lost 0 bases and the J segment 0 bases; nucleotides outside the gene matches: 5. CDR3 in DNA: TGCGCCAGCAGCTTGGTGGCGGGAGGTTACTCCTACGAGCAGTACTTC. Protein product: CASSLVAGGYSYEQYF.

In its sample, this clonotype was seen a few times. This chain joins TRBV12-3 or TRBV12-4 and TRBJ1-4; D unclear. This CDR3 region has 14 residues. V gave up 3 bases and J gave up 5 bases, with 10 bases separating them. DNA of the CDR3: TGTGCCAGCAGTTTGATACCGACCAATGAAAAACTGTTTTTT. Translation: CASSLIPTNEKLFF.

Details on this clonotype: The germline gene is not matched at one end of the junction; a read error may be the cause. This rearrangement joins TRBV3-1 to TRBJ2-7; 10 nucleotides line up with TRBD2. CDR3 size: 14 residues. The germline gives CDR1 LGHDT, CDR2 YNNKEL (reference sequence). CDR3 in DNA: TGTGGCAGCAGCCCGAGCGGGAGGGGCTACGGGCAGTACTTC. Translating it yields CGSSPSGRGYGQYF.

Here the CDR3 reads CASTKTSGGDNEQFF. As DNA, the CDR3 is TGTGCCAGCACCAAAACTAGCGGGGGGGACAATGAGCAGTTCTTC. The chain has TRBV6-2 or TRBV6-3 and TRBJ2-1, with TRBD2 matching 13 bases. The CDR3 contains 15 residues. The ends lost 7 bases at V and 5 bases at J; junction bases unmatched: 5. Germline CDR1 reads MNHEY; CDR2 reads SVGEGT.

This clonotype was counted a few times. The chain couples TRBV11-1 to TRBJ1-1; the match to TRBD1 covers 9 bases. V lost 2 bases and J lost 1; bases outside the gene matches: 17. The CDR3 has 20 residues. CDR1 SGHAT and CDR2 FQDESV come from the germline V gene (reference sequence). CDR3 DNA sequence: TGTGCCAGCAGCTTATCAACCCTATCCGCACAGGACAGGGGGAACACTGAAGCTTTCTTT. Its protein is CASSLSTLSAQDRGNTEAFF.

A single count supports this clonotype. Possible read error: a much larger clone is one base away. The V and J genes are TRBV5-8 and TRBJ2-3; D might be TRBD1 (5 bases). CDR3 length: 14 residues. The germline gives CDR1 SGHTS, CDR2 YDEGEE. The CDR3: CASNGYRYTGTQYF. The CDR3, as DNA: TGTGCCAGCAACGGCTACCGGTACACAGGTACGCAGTATTTT.

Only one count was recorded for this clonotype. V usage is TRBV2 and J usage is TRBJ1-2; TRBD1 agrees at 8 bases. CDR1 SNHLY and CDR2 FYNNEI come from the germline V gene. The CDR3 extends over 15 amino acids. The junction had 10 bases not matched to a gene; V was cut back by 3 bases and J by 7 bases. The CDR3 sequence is CASSDSGRGPLGYTF. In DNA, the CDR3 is TGTGCCAGCAGTGACTCTGGCAGGGGGCCCCTTGGCTACACCTTC.

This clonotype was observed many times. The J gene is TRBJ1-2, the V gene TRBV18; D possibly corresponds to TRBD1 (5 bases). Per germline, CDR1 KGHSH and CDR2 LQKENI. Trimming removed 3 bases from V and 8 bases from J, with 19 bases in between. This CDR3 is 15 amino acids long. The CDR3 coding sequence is TGTGCCAGCTCACCTATGGCAGGGTTAGATAACGGCTACACCTTC. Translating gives CASSPMAGLDNGYTF.

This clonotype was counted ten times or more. This chain's CDR3 is CASSFGLMNTEAFF. The CDR3 DNA follows: TGTGCCAGCAGTTTCGGACTGATGAACACTGAAGCTTTCTTT. This chain connects TRBV12-3 or TRBV12-4 to TRBJ1-1; D remains unclear. There are 14 residues in the CDR3. V was trimmed by 3 bases and J by 0 bases, leaving 8 bases between them.

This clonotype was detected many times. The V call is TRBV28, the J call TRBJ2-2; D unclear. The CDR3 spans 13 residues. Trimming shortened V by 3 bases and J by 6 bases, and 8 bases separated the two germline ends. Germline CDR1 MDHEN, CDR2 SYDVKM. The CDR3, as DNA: TGTGCCAGCAGTTTTAAAGGGTCCGGGGAGCTGTTTTTT. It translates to CASSFKGSGELFF.

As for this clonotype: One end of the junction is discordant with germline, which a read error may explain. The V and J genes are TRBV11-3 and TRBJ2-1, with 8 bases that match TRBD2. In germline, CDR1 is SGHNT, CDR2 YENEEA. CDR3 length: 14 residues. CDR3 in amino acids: CVSSSGGAINEQFF. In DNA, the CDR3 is TGTGTCAGCAGCTCCGGGGGGGCTATCAATGAGCAGTTCTTC.

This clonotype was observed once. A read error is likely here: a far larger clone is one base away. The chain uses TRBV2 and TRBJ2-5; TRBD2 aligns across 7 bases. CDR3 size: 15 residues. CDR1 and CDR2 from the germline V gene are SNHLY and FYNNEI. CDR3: CASSLEAGSFETQCF. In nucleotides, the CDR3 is TGTGCCAGCAGCTTAGAAGCGGGGAGTTTCGAGACCCAGTGCTTC.

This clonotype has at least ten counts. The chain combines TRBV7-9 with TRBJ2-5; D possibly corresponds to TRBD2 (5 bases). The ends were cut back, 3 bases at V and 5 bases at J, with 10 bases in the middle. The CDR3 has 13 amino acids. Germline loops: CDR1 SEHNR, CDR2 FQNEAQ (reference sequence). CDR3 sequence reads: CASSLVASETQYF. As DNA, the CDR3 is TGTGCCAGCAGCTTGGTAGCGAGTGAGACCCAGTACTTC.

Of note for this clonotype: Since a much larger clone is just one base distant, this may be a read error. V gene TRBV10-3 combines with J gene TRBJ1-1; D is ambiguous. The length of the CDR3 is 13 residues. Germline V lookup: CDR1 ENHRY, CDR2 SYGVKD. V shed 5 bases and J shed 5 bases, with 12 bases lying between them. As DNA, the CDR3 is TGTGCCATCAGTTCCACGAGAGGTACTGAAGCTTTCTTT. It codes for CAISSTRGTEAFF.

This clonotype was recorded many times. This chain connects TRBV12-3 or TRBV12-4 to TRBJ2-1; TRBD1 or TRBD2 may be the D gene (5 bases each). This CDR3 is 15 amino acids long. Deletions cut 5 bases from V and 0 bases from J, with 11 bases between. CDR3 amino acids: CASSPGPGSYNEQFF. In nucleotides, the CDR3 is TGTGCCAGCAGTCCGGGACCGGGCTCCTACAATGAGCAGTTCTTC.

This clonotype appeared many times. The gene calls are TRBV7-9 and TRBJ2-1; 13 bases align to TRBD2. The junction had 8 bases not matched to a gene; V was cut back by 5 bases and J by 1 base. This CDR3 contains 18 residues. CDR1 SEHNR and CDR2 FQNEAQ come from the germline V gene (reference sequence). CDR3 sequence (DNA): TGTGCCAGCAGCCCTCCGGGACTAGCGGGGAAGTCCTACAATGAGCAGTTCTTC. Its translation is CASSPPGLAGKSYNEQFF.